This T cell receptor beta chain was recorded in a study of blood T cells in healthy people across ages. V was shortened by 3 bases and J by 8 bases, with 19 bases between the two germline ends. Germline CDR1 is KGHSH and CDR2 is LQKENI. The CDR3 runs 16 residues. Drawn from each donor were 8.5 to 10 milliliters of peripheral blood. A second PCR of roughly 7 to 11 cycles used a sample-barcoded 5' primer and a J-beta primer mix. TCRdb fed the 5' RACE reads into MiXCR, producing one record per CDR3 protein. Altogether 1 million or so distinct CDR3 sequences are present, more than 35% being singletons, with the ten largest covering under 20%.

The clonotype originates from a woman aged 55-75 years in good health. The chain couples TRBV18 to TRBJ1-4; D is perhaps TRBD1 (6 bases). Sequences were obtained from blood. The CDR3 sequence is CASSPEVGPGVEKLFF. The CDR3 nucleotides are TGTGCCAGCTCACCTGAAGTGGGGCCAGGGGTCGAAAAACTGTTTTTT.